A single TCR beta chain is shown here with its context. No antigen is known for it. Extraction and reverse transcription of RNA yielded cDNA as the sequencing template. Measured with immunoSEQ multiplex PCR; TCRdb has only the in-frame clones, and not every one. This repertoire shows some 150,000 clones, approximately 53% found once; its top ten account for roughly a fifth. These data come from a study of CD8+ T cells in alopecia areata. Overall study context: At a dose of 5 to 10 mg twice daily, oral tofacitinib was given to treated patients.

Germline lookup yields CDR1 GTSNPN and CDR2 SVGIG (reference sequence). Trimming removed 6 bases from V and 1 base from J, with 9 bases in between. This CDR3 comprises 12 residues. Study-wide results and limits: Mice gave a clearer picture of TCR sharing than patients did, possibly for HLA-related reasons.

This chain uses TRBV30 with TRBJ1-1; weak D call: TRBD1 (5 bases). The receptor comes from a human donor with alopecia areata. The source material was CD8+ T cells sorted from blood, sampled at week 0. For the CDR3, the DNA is TGTGCCTGCTTGACAGCGAACACTGAAGCTTTCTTT. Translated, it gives CACLTANTEAFF.